This T cell receptor (beta chain) comes out of a study of T cell changes during pregnancy in multiple sclerosis. This table comes from immunoSEQ multiplex PCR, and its TCRdb copy is limited to in-frame clones, with some not included. The data contain some 47,000 clones, more than 75% of them seen just once; the ten biggest clones take up about 6%. Trimming removed 1 base from V and 4 bases from J, with 11 bases in between. Germline assignment: CDR1 MGHRA and CDR2 YSYEKL. This CDR3 spans 14 amino acids. This clonotype originated in a female donor in good health, enrolled as a control in a pregnancy study. Sequenced material: CD8+ T cells from peripheral blood mononuclear cells, taken after pregnancy. The rearrangement joins TRBV4-1 to TRBJ2-7, with D possibly matching TRBD2 (7 bases). The CDR3 nucleotides read TGCGCCAGCAGCCAAGGAGGGGGGGGGTACGAGCAGTACTTC. Protein sequence: CASSQGGGGYEQYF.